This is a list of T cell receptor beta chains from one sample in a study of Graves' ophthalmopathy and Graves' hyperthyroidism. TCRdb itself ran the multiplex PCR reads through MiXCR, one entry per CDR3 protein. The data contain around 1.1 million distinct CDR3 sequences, approximately 35% of them singletons. The sample comprised peripheral blood or thyroid tissue (not recorded which). The receptor set was obtained from an adult man with Graves' hyperthyroidism. Each CDR3 is given with its conserved first and last residue. The D gene is left open where the match is weak. Size is stated for part of the rows, as once, few or many counts, or as a class when the clone is expanded.

V: TRBV20-1
D: TRBD2
J: TRBJ2-5
size: .
DNA: TGCAGTGCTAGAGTGGTAGGGCTAGCGGGGCAAGAGACCCAGTACTTC
CDR3: CSARVVGLAGQETQYF

V: TRBV20-1
D: TRBD2
J: TRBJ2-5
size: few
DNA: TGCAGTGCTAATACACTAGCGGGCCGGGGAGAGACCCAGTACTTC
CDR3: CSANTLAGRGETQYF

V: TRBV25-1
D: TRBD1
J: TRBJ2-3
size: .
DNA: TGTGCCAGCACCGGGACAGACACAGATACGCAGTATTTT
CDR3: CASTGTDTDTQYF

V: TRBV7-9
D: .
J: TRBJ2-7
size: .
DNA: TGTGCCAGCGCCACGCGGGCCAGGGCCTACGAGCAGTACTTC
CDR3: CASATRARAYEQYF

V: TRBV9
D: .
J: TRBJ1-6
size: .
DNA: TGTGCCAGCAGCACCCGGGACACCCTTGACGTTTCACCCCTCCACTTT
CDR3: CASSTRDTLDVSPLHF

V: TRBV7-2
D: .
J: TRBJ1-3
size: many
DNA: TGTGCCAGCAGCTTAGCAGAGCACACCATATATTTT
CDR3: CASSLAEHTIYF

V: TRBV20-1
D: .
J: TRBJ1-3
size: many
DNA: TGCAGTGCTATGGGGCTTGGAAACACCATATATTTT
CDR3: CSAMGLGNTIYF

V: TRBV5-4
D: TRBD1
J: TRBJ1-2
size: few
DNA: TGTGCCAGCAGCTTGGCCGGGGACAGCTATGGCTACACCTTC
CDR3: CASSLAGDSYGYTF

V: TRBV6-5
D: .
J: TRBJ2-7
size: .
DNA: TGTGCCAGCAGTTACGACTATCAGGTCTACGAGCAGTACTTC
CDR3: CASSYDYQVYEQYF

V: TRBV2
D: TRBD1
J: TRBJ1-5
size: .
DNA: TGTGCCAGCAGGCCCGGGACAGCAGTAAAAGTCAATCAGCCCCAGCATTTT
CDR3: CASRPGTAVKVNQPQHF

V: TRBV7-2
D: .
J: TRBJ2-7
size: many
DNA: TGTGCCAGCAGCTTAGCTTCTCAGATCGAGCAGTACTTC
CDR3: CASSLASQIEQYF

V: TRBV7-9
D: .
J: TRBJ1-1
size: many
DNA: TGTGCCAGCAGTTACGTGGGGACCACTGAAGCTTTCTTT
CDR3: CASSYVGTTEAFF

V: TRBV29-1
D: .
J: TRBJ1-2
size: .
DNA: TGCAGCGTTGAACCCGGGCCCCGTAGAGACTACACCTTC
CDR3: CSVEPGPRRDYTF

V: TRBV9
D: .
J: TRBJ1-2
size: many
DNA: TGTGCCAGCACCCCGTATGGGGACACTGCTAACTATGGCTACACCTTC
CDR3: CASTPYGDTANYGYTF

V: TRBV12-3/TRBV12-4
D: .
J: TRBJ1-2
size: .
DNA: TGTGCCAGCAGCCGAAACAGGAACCGGGGTGGCTACACCTTC
CDR3: CASSRNRNRGGYTF

V: TRBV7-9
D: TRBD1
J: TRBJ1-2
size: many
DNA: TGTGCCAGCAGCTCTGGACAGGAGGTGGATGGCTACACCTTC
CDR3: CASSSGQEVDGYTF

V: TRBV7-3
D: .
J: TRBJ1-2
size: many
DNA: TGTGCCAGCAGCCACAGCGGCGGCTATGGCTACACCTTC
CDR3: CASSHSGGYGYTF

V: TRBV25-1
D: .
J: TRBJ1-2
size: .
DNA: TGTGCCTCCCTCCCTGCTAACTATGGCTACACCTTC
CDR3: CASLPANYGYTF

V: TRBV15
D: TRBD2
J: TRBJ2-2
size: few
DNA: TGTGCCACCAGCAGACAAGTAAGCGGGAGGGCCGCCGGGGAGCTGTTTTTT
CDR3: CATSRQVSGRAAGELFF

V: TRBV5-5
D: TRBD1
J: TRBJ2-7
size: once
DNA: TGTGCCGGCAGCCCCTCGGACAGGGGGAACTACGAGCAGTACTTC
CDR3: CAGSPSDRGNYEQYF

V: TRBV19
D: .
J: TRBJ2-7
size: once
DNA: TGTGCCAGTAGTAGAACCGTCCCGACGGGAAACGAGCAGTACTTC
CDR3: CASSRTVPTGNEQYF

V: TRBV15
D: .
J: TRBJ2-2
size: many
DNA: TGTGCCACCAGCAGAGATCACAGTTCTGGGGAGCTGTTTTTT
CDR3: CATSRDHSSGELFF

V: TRBV29-1
D: .
J: TRBJ2-5
size: many
DNA: TGCAGCGTTGAAGACGTCCGGGGAGAGACCCAGTACTTC
CDR3: CSVEDVRGETQYF

V: TRBV12-3/TRBV12-4
D: .
J: TRBJ2-7
size: .
DNA: TGTGCCAACAGTTCCCGACAGGTATCGGGGCAGTACTTC
CDR3: CANSSRQVSGQYF

V: TRBV7-3
D: TRBD2
J: TRBJ2-5
size: many
DNA: TGTGCCAGCAGCTTAAAGGGACTAGCAATGGAGACCCAGTACTTC
CDR3: CASSLKGLAMETQYF

V: TRBV20-1
D: TRBD1
J: TRBJ2-7
size: many
DNA: TGCAGTGTTCGACAGGGGTCCCACGAGCAGTACTTC
CDR3: CSVRQGSHEQYF

V: TRBV20-1
D: TRBD1
J: TRBJ1-6
size: few
DNA: TGCAGTGCGCCAGGGGGGGATAATTCACCCCTCCACTTT
CDR3: CSAPGGDNSPLHF

V: TRBV11-2
D: .
J: TRBJ2-7
size: many
DNA: TGTGCCAGCAGCTTTAGCGGACAGTCCTACGAGCAGTACTTC
CDR3: CASSFSGQSYEQYF

V: TRBV5-1
D: TRBD1
J: TRBJ1-1
size: .
DNA: TGCGCCAGCAGCTCTAACCCAGGGGGCAACACTGAAGCTTTCTTT
CDR3: CASSSNPGGNTEAFF

V: TRBV6-6
D: .
J: TRBJ2-7
size: few
DNA: TGTGCCAGCACCCCGGAGGGGTTCGAGCAGTACTTC
CDR3: CASTPEGFEQYF

V: TRBV7-6
D: TRBD2
J: TRBJ2-5
size: .
DNA: TGTGCCAGCAGCTTCCTGGCGGGGGGGCCCCTGGATCAAGAGACCCAGTACTTC
CDR3: CASSFLAGGPLDQETQYF

V: TRBV7-2
D: TRBD2
J: TRBJ2-7
size: few
DNA: TGTGCCAGCGGACCGGGAGGGCCGTACGAGCAGTACTTC
CDR3: CASGPGGPYEQYF

V: TRBV10-2
D: .
J: TRBJ1-1
size: .
DNA: TGCGCCAGCAGTGAGGACGGCTACAACACAGCTTTCTTT
CDR3: CASSEDGYNTAFF

V: TRBV2
D: TRBD1
J: TRBJ1-2
size: .
DNA: TGTGCCAGCAGCAACCCTGGGACAGGGTATGGCTACACCTTC
CDR3: CASSNPGTGYGYTF

V: TRBV7-9
D: .
J: TRBJ1-5
size: many
DNA: TGTGCCAGCAGTCTCGATGGTTCCAGCTATCAGCCCCAGCATTTT
CDR3: CASSLDGSSYQPQHF

V: TRBV12-3/TRBV12-4
D: .
J: TRBJ2-5
size: many
DNA: TGTGCCAGCAGTTTAAACACGGGGGATCAAGAGACCCAGTACTTC
CDR3: CASSLNTGDQETQYF

V: TRBV12-3/TRBV12-4
D: .
J: TRBJ2-7
size: many
DNA: TGTGCCAGCAGCCCGGCGTGGGGGAGCTCCTACGAGCAGTACTTC
CDR3: CASSPAWGSSYEQYF

V: TRBV7-2
D: TRBD2
J: TRBJ2-7
size: many
DNA: TGTGCCAGCAGCACAACACTAGCGCCCTACGAGCAGTACTTC
CDR3: CASSTTLAPYEQYF

V: TRBV28
D: TRBD1
J: TRBJ1-6
size: .
DNA: TGTGCCAGCAATTTAATAGGACAGGGGTTCTCACCCCTCCACTTT
CDR3: CASNLIGQGFSPLHF

V: TRBV11-3
D: .
J: TRBJ2-5
size: .
DNA: TGTGCCAGCAGCTTAGTCAACGCGGTGCAAGAGACCCAGTACTTC
CDR3: CASSLVNAVQETQYF

V: TRBV11-3
D: TRBD1
J: TRBJ2-7
size: few
DNA: TGTGCCAGCAGACCGGGACAGTTCACCCCCTACGAGCAGTACTTC
CDR3: CASRPGQFTPYEQYF

V: TRBV5-5
D: .
J: TRBJ1-6
size: few
DNA: TGTGCCAGCAGCTTGGCCGGAACCCCCAATTCACCCCTCCACTTT
CDR3: CASSLAGTPNSPLHF

V: TRBV5-1
D: .
J: TRBJ1-6
size: many
DNA: TGCGCCAGCAGCGTGACACAGGGACTGCATTCACCCCTCCACTTT
CDR3: CASSVTQGLHSPLHF

V: TRBV19
D: .
J: TRBJ1-2
size: many
DNA: TGTGCCAGTAACCCCTCGGGGGCAGGGGATTATGGCTACACCTTC
CDR3: CASNPSGAGDYGYTF

V: TRBV9
D: .
J: TRBJ1-4
size: many
DNA: TGTGCCAGCAGCGTAGACAGCCCGGGGGAAAAACTGTTTTTT
CDR3: CASSVDSPGEKLFF

V: TRBV5-1
D: .
J: TRBJ1-4
size: .
DNA: TGCGCCAGCAGCGATGGGGCAGGGGTCCTAACTAATGAAAAACTGTTTTTT
CDR3: CASSDGAGVLTNEKLFF

V: TRBV28
D: .
J: TRBJ1-2
size: .
DNA: TGTGCCAGCAGTTTATTTACCGGACAGCATGGCTACACCTTC
CDR3: CASSLFTGQHGYTF

V: TRBV19
D: TRBD1
J: TRBJ2-7
size: few
DNA: TGTGCCAGTAGTAGCCCCGGGACAGCCACCTACGAGCAGTACTTC
CDR3: CASSSPGTATYEQYF

V: TRBV10-2
D: TRBD1
J: TRBJ1-1
size: .
DNA: TGCGCCAGCAGTGAGAGGGACAGGGGGCTGGCTGAAGCTTTCTTT
CDR3: CASSERDRGLAEAFF

V: TRBV24-1
D: TRBD1
J: TRBJ1-6
size: .
DNA: TGTGCCAAACCGGGGACAGGGCGTTCACCCCTCCACTTT
CDR3: CAKPGTGRSPLHF

V: TRBV4-1
D: TRBD2
J: TRBJ2-7
size: many
DNA: TGCGCCAGCAGCCAAGACCCGGGACTAGCGGAGCGGTACGAGCAGTACTTC
CDR3: CASSQDPGLAERYEQYF

V: TRBV20-1
D: .
J: TRBJ1-2
size: .
DNA: TGCAGTGTTAGGACTAGCGGGGAAGGAGGCTACACCTTC
CDR3: CSVRTSGEGGYTF

V: TRBV25-1
D: .
J: TRBJ1-2
size: once
DNA: TGTGCCAGCCACACCCCAAGCTATGGCTACACCTTC
CDR3: CASHTPSYGYTF

V: TRBV7-6
D: .
J: TRBJ2-2
size: .
DNA: TGTGCCAGCAGATCAGGCCTCAGGAACACCGGGGAGCTGTTTTTT
CDR3: CASRSGLRNTGELFF

V: TRBV7-2
D: TRBD2
J: TRBJ2-7
size: .
DNA: TGTGCCAGCAGCTTCCGTGGGGGACTAGCGGGAGCCTACGAGCAGTACTTC
CDR3: CASSFRGGLAGAYEQYF

V: TRBV10-2
D: .
J: TRBJ2-7
size: .
DNA: TGTGCCAGCAGTCAGCCTCCTTACGAGCAGTACTTC
CDR3: CASSQPPYEQYF

V: TRBV20-1
D: .
J: TRBJ2-7
size: .
DNA: TGCAGTGCCCAAAGGGATAGCGGAACTTACGAGCAGTACTTC
CDR3: CSAQRDSGTYEQYF

V: TRBV13
D: .
J: TRBJ2-5
size: .
DNA: TGTGCCAGCAGCTCCAGCTACGGAGAGACCCAGTACTTC
CDR3: CASSSSYGETQYF

V: TRBV29-1
D: TRBD2
J: TRBJ2-5
size: .
DNA: TGCAGCGTTGGGCGGGGGAGTGGGGTTCTAGTGACCCAGTACTTC
CDR3: CSVGRGSGVLVTQYF

V: TRBV7-2
D: TRBD1
J: TRBJ2-2
size: few
DNA: TGTGCCAGCAGACCCCCCGGGACAGGGGGCATCGGGGAGCTGTTTTTT
CDR3: CASRPPGTGGIGELFF